These T cell receptor beta chains were read from a single sample in a study of T-cell memory formation after mild COVID-19. Via MiXCR, TCRdb re-called the 5' RACE reads, giving one row per CDR3 protein. The sample includes tens of thousands of distinct CDR3 sequences, around 13% of them seen just once. The sample was PBMCs or a T cell subset sorted from them (not recorded which). These TCRs come from a man younger than 30 who had mild COVID-19 (a few samples of this study predate the infection). Cell type and time point are not known. Each CDR3 is given with its conserved first and last residue. Each record gives: V gene, clone size, J gene, D gene, CDR3 protein, CDR3 DNA. The D gene is left open where the match is weak. Clone size appears in some rows only: once, few, many, or a class for an expanded clone.

>TRBV7-8|.|TRBJ2-1|TRBD2
CASSPWASGGAGEQFF
TGTGCCAGCAGCCCCTGGGCTAGCGGGGGGGCAGGAGAGCAGTTCTTC
>TRBV12-3/TRBV12-4|few|TRBJ2-3|.
CASSRGTDTQYF
TGTGCCAGCAGCCGGGGTACAGATACGCAGTATTTT
>TRBV7-9|.|TRBJ1-1|.
CASSLAGHTEAFF
TGTGCCAGCAGCTTAGCAGGACACACTGAAGCTTTCTTT
>TRBV6-2/TRBV6-3|many|TRBJ2-1|.
CASSPTAYNEQFF
TGTGCCAGCAGTCCCACCGCGTACAATGAGCAGTTCTTC
>TRBV29-1|.|TRBJ2-3|TRBD1
CSAELPQGALHTQYF
TGCAGCGCCGAACTGCCCCAGGGGGCGCTTCATACGCAGTATTTT
>TRBV12-3/TRBV12-4|.|TRBJ2-5|.
CASSSGNEETQYF
TGTGCCAGCAGTTCTGGGAATGAGGAGACCCAGTACTTC
>TRBV10-3|.|TRBJ1-2|TRBD1
CAISDAGQVSNYGYTF
TGTGCCATCAGTGATGCCGGACAGGTTTCGAACTATGGCTACACCTTC
>TRBV5-5|.|TRBJ1-1|.
CASSPDIRNTEAFF
TGTGCCAGCAGCCCCGACATTAGGAACACTGAAGCTTTCTTT
>TRBV5-1|few|TRBJ2-2|.
CASSLALRGGELFF
TGCGCCAGCAGCTTGGCCTTGCGGGGCGGGGAGCTGTTTTTT
>TRBV27|few|TRBJ1-4|.
CASSDTVMNEKLFF
TGTGCCAGCAGTGACACAGTGATGAATGAAAAACTGTTTTTT
>TRBV7-2|few|TRBJ2-4|.
CASSGPEHGKEGAKNIQYF
TGTGCCAGCAGCGGGCCGGAGCACGGAAAAGAAGGAGCCAAAAACATTCAGTACTTC
>TRBV7-9|few|TRBJ2-7|TRBD1
CASSLTGQPYEQYF
TGTGCCAGCAGCCTGACGGGACAGCCCTACGAGCAGTACTTC
>TRBV5-1|few|TRBJ2-5|.
CASSLAPDRETQYF
TGCGCCAGCAGCTTGGCCCCGGATCGCGAGACCCAGTACTTC
>TRBV7-2|.|TRBJ2-3|TRBD2
CASSLASGGTTDTQYF
TGTGCCAGCAGCTTAGCTAGCGGGGGCACCACAGATACGCAGTATTTT
>TRBV6-5|.|TRBJ2-7|.
CASRSGAESSYEQYF
TGTGCCAGCAGATCAGGGGCCGAAAGCTCCTACGAGCAGTACTTC
>TRBV4-1|.|TRBJ1-5|TRBD1
CASSQVGQGDNQPQHF
TGCGCCAGCAGCCAAGTGGGACAGGGGGACAATCAGCCCCAGCATTTT
>TRBV6-2/TRBV6-3|.|TRBJ2-5|.
CASSYESQETQYF
TGTGCCAGCAGTTATGAGAGCCAAGAGACCCAGTACTTC
>TRBV6-5|.|TRBJ2-5|.
CASNPGTEETQYF
TGTGCCAGCAATCCCGGAACGGAAGAGACCCAGTACTTC
>TRBV7-2|many|TRBJ2-6|.
CASSPLPSGANVLTF
TGTGCCAGCAGCCCCCTCCCCTCTGGGGCCAACGTCCTGACTTTC
>TRBV7-9|few|TRBJ1-6|.
CASSLRAGGNYNSPLHF
TGTGCCAGCAGCTTACGAGCCGGGGGGAACTATAATTCACCCCTCCACTTT
>TRBV27|few|TRBJ2-7|TRBD2
CASSYSGGAYEQYF
TGTGCCAGCAGTTATAGCGGGGGGGCCTACGAGCAGTACTTC
>TRBV7-2|few|TRBJ2-7|.
CASSKDSEYYEQYF
TGTGCCAGCAGCAAGGACAGTGAGTACTACGAGCAGTACTTC